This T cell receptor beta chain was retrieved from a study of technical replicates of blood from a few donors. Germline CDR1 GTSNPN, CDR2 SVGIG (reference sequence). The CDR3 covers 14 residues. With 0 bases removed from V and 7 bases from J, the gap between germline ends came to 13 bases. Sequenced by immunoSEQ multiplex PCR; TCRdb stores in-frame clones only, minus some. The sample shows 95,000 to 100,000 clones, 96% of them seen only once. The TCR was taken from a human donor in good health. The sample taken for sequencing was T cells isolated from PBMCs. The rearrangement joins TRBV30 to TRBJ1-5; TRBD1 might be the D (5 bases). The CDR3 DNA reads TGTGCCTGGAGTGTAGAACGGGGGGTCCAGCCCCAGCATTTT. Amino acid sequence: CAWSVERGVQPQHF.